Each of the 28 T cell receptor beta chains below was sequenced from the same sample in a study of post-analysis software for immune sequencing data. Study-wide points: Patients showed TRBV5-6, TRBV5-1 and TRBV20-1 among 4 or 5 TRBV segments more frequent than in controls.

No antigen has been identified for these receptors. Unique molecular identifiers tagged the TCR beta cDNA libraries. Using its own MiXCR run on the PCR reads, TCRdb lists one record per CDR3 protein. The sample comprises about 460,000 distinct CDR3 sequences, 40% to 55% of which are singletons, and around 10% rests with the top ten. Sequencing was done on a sample of blood. These receptors were collected from a girl between 10 and 17 years old with multiple sclerosis.

The chain joins TRBV20-1 to TRBJ2-1, with D perhaps matching TRBD2 (5 bases). CDR1 and CDR2 (germline): DFQATT, SNEGSKA (reference sequence). The CDR3 extends over 15 amino acids. Trimming took 8 bases from V and 0 from J, leaving 17 bases between them. Here the CDR3 DNA reads TGCAGTTCTAAGAGGTTCCGGGACTCCTACAATGAGCAGTTCTTC. Translating it yields CSSKRFRDSYNEQFF.

For this clonotype: A read error may account for a junction end that differs from germline. The rearrangement links TRBV4-1 to TRBJ1-2, with 8 bases lining up with TRBD1. The length of the CDR3 is 13 residues. Germline loops: CDR1 MGHRA, CDR2 YSYEKL. CDR3 DNA sequence: TGCGCCAACAGCCAAGAAGACAGGGGCGGCTACACCTTC. It translates to CANSQEDRGGYTF.

On this clonotype itself: A junction boundary mismatches the germline segment, possibly from a read error. V gene TRBV6-5 combines with J gene TRBJ1-2; 11 nucleotides agree with TRBD1. This CDR3 has 15 residues. Germline CDR1 MNHEY, CDR2 SVGAGI. The CDR3 coding sequence is TGTGGCAGCAGTGCCCGGACAGGGGGCGCGGAAGGCTACACCTTC. As protein: CGSSARTGGAEGYTF.

This chain uses TRBV7-9 with TRBJ2-5, with TRBD1 matching over 8 bases. In germline, CDR1 is SEHNR, CDR2 FQNEAQ (reference sequence). This CDR3 region has 13 residues. V shed 1 base, J shed 8 bases, and the junction held 3 bases outside the gene matches. The CDR3 loop reads CASSLGQGKTQYF. As DNA, the CDR3 is TGTGCCAGCAGCTTAGGACAGGGGAAAACCCAGTACTTC.

This clonotype turned up a few times. The V and J genes are TRBV12-3 or TRBV12-4 and TRBJ1-2; D possibly corresponds to TRBD1 (5 bases). The CDR3 is 15 residues long. With 2 bases removed from V and 6 bases from J, the gap between germline ends came to 16 bases. DNA for the CDR3: TGTGCCAGCAGTTTAATGGGTTCAGGGATCGATGGCTACACCTTC. It codes for CASSLMGSGIDGYTF.

In its sample, this clonotype was seen a few times. The chain links TRBV5-6 to TRBJ2-5; D is uncertain. The J call may be mistaken, given a closer DNA end match to TRBJ2-7. The CDR3 consists of 13 residues. Germline CDR1 and CDR2: SGHDT and YYEEEE. The CDR3 DNA follows: TGTGCCAGCAGCTGGGGAACTCACTACGAGCAGTACTTC. Translation: CASSWGTHYEQYF.

A word on this clonotype: With a much larger clone just one base away, this may be a read error. The chain employs TRBV12-3 or TRBV12-4 and TRBJ2-7, with 9 bases matching TRBD2. The CDR3 spans 14 residues. Losses at the gene ends were 6 bases for V and 10 bases for J; bases not matched to a gene: 13. The CDR3 loop reads CASRFSGSGEAQYF. DNA of the CDR3: TGTGCCAGCAGGTTTAGCGGGAGCGGCGAGGCCCAGTACTTC.

The chain recombines TRBV13 with TRBJ2-7, with D perhaps TRBD2 (6 bases). Germline-derived CDR1 and CDR2 are PRHDT and FYEKMQ (reference sequence). The CDR3 runs to 16 residues. Trimming shortened V by 2 bases and J by 2 bases, and 16 bases separated the two germline ends. The chain's CDR3 is CASSLTSAEGAYEQYF. The CDR3 DNA sequence: TGTGCCAGCAGCTTAACCTCCGCGGAGGGCGCCTACGAGCAGTACTTC.

V and J are TRBV5-1 and TRBJ2-7, with D tentatively TRBD1 (5 bases). CDR1 and CDR2 from the germline V gene are SGHRS and YFSETQ. Trimming left V 4 bases short and J 2 bases short, with 16 bases between. This CDR3 spans 15 amino acids. CDR3 coding DNA: TGCGCCAGCAGCGAATCAGGGCCTCATCCCTACGAGCAGTACTTC. It yields the protein CASSESGPHPYEQYF.

V usage is TRBV9 and J usage is TRBJ2-7; 7 bases match TRBD2. Germline V lookup: CDR1 SGDLS, CDR2 YYNGEE. CDR3 length equals 16 residues. V shed 0 bases, J shed 0 bases, and the junction held 6 bases outside the gene matches. The CDR3 DNA is TGTGCCAGCAGCGTAGGGCTAGCGGTTCCCTCCTACGAGCAGTACTTC. Encoded protein: CASSVGLAVPSYEQYF.

The V gene is TRBV6-5, the J gene TRBJ1-5, with D hard to call. V was cut by 0 bases and J by 7 bases, with 7 bases left in between. There are 13 residues in the CDR3. Germline V gives CDR1 MNHEY, CDR2 SVGAGI. CDR3 coding DNA: TGTGCCAGCAGTTACTCTATAGGGCAGCCCCAGCATTTT. Protein product: CASSYSIGQPQHF.

A few counts support this clonotype. The chain carries TRBV20-1 and TRBJ2-1; 13 nucleotides match TRBD2. The CDR3 is 14 amino acids. J was trimmed by 5 bases and V by 5 bases; bases with no gene match: 3. Germline V gene data show CDR1 as DFQATT and CDR2 as SNEGSKA (reference sequence). CDR3 loop: CSAGTSGRDNEQFF. The CDR3, as DNA: TGCAGTGCTGGAACTAGCGGGAGGGACAATGAGCAGTTCTTC.

In this sample, this clonotype turned up a few times. The chain has TRBV20-1 and TRBJ2-7; no firm D call. From germline, CDR1 is DFQATT and CDR2 SNEGSKA (reference sequence). This CDR3 is built from 13 residues. V shed 2 bases and J shed 3 bases, with 11 bases lying between them. The CDR3 loop is CSARPSQIYEQYF. Written as DNA, the CDR3 is TGCAGTGCTAGACCGTCTCAGATCTACGAGCAGTACTTC.

This clonotype was counted a few times. The gene calls are TRBV6-2 or TRBV6-3 and TRBJ1-5; D is undetermined. CDR1 and CDR2 (germline): MNHEY, SVGEGT. V gave up 6 bases and J gave up 3 bases, with 18 bases separating them. The CDR3 runs 16 residues. CDR3 sequence reads: CASSQMDSGINQPQHF. CDR3 nucleotides: TGTGCCAGCAGCCAGATGGATAGCGGGATCAATCAGCCCCAGCATTTT.

This clonotype has only a few counts. V gene TRBV20-1 combines with J gene TRBJ2-7; D ambiguous. Germline lookup yields CDR1 DFQATT and CDR2 SNEGSKA (reference sequence). This CDR3 contains 15 residues. V was clipped by 0 bases and J by 2 bases, with 14 bases between them. The CDR3: CSARDLLRSAYEQYF. In DNA, the CDR3 is TGCAGTGCTAGAGATCTGCTGCGGTCTGCCTACGAGCAGTACTTC.

The chain couples TRBV4-2 to TRBJ2-1; no reliable D call. From germline, CDR1 is LGHNA and CDR2 YNFKEQ. V shed 0 bases and J shed 0 bases, with 6 bases lying between them. This CDR3 spans 15 amino acids. In DNA, the CDR3 is TGTGCCAGCAGCCAAGAATCGAGCTCCTACAATGAGCAGTTCTTC. It is translated as CASSQESSSYNEQFF.

The rearrangement joins TRBV29-1 to TRBJ2-7; 9 positions match TRBD2. CDR1 and CDR2 from the germline V gene are SQVTM and ANQGSEA. The J segment lost 2 bases and the V segment lost 3 bases, leaving 5 bases of the junction unmatched. The CDR3 runs 14 residues. CDR3 sequence (DNA): TGCAGCGTTGACGGGCTAGCGGGAACCTACGAGCAGTACTTC. Translation gives CSVDGLAGTYEQYF.

This sequence joins TRBV24-1 and TRBJ2-2; D is undetermined. CDR1 and CDR2 (germline): KGHDR, SFDVKD. The CDR3 length is 12 residues. V lost 2 bases and J 7 bases, leaving 4 bases between the germline ends. The CDR3 nucleotides are TGTGCCACCAGTGATTCTTACGGGGAGCTGTTTTTT. It codes for CATSDSYGELFF.

This clonotype was observed a handful of times. CDR3 sequence: CASHTVDEQFF. The CDR3 DNA sequence: TGTGCCAGTCATACAGTCGATGAGCAGTTCTTC. This chain joins TRBV27 and TRBJ2-1; D unresolved. Germline-derived CDR1 and CDR2 are MNHEY and SMNVEV (reference sequence). The CDR3 length is 11 residues. V was shortened by 9 bases and J by 8 bases, with 11 bases between the two germline ends.

This clonotype was found once. The chain joins TRBV6-6 to TRBJ1-2; tentatively, D is TRBD1 (5 bases). The CDR3 is made up of 14 amino acids. V dropped 4 bases and J dropped 3 bases, with 12 bases sitting between them. CDR1 is MNHNY and CDR2 is SVGAGI in the germline V gene (reference sequence). The CDR3 protein is CASSWDGLDYGYTF. The CDR3 nucleotides are TGTGCCAGCAGTTGGGACGGATTAGACTATGGCTACACCTTC.

The chain carries TRBV20-1 and TRBJ2-3; 11 bases map to TRBD2. Per the germline V gene, CDR1 is DFQATT and CDR2 is SNEGSKA (reference sequence). V was clipped by 5 bases and J by 4 bases; unmatched bases: 11. CDR3 length: 16 residues. CDR3 residues: CSAFPGLAGRADTQYF. The CDR3 DNA reads as TGCAGTGCTTTCCCCGGACTAGCGGGTAGGGCAGATACGCAGTATTTT.

The chain couples TRBV6-2 or TRBV6-3 to TRBJ1-2; unclear D gene. This CDR3 is built from 14 residues. The germline V gene encodes CDR1 MNHEY and CDR2 SVGEGT. Trimming stripped 4 bases from V and 0 bases from J, with 9 bases between. The DNA for the CDR3 is TGTGCCAGCAGTTTGCAGAATACTAACTATGGCTACACCTTC. Protein sequence: CASSLQNTNYGYTF.

The chain is built from TRBV14 and TRBJ2-7; a weak D match, TRBD2 (6 bases). The germline gives CDR1 SGHDN, CDR2 FVKESK. The CDR3 runs to 15 residues. The ends were cut back, 2 bases at V and 0 bases at J, with 11 bases in the middle. In nucleotides, the CDR3 is TGTGCCAGCAGCCAAATAAGCGGGCACTCCTACGAGCAGTACTTC. It specifies CASSQISGHSYEQYF.

The gene calls are TRBV6-2 or TRBV6-3 and TRBJ2-1, with 9 bases identical to TRBD1. The CDR3 runs to 15 residues. The germline V gene encodes CDR1 MNHEY and CDR2 SVGEGT. With 4 bases clipped from V and 12 bases from J, the junction kept 13 bases outside the gene matches. The CDR3 sequence: CASSWPPYGTGPQFF. The CDR3 DNA sequence: TGTGCCAGCAGTTGGCCCCCGTACGGGACAGGGCCGCAGTTCTTC.

In its sample, this clonotype was seen many times. The chain combines TRBV9 with TRBJ2-5; D is unresolved. Trimming took 3 bases from V and 4 from J, leaving 4 bases between them. The CDR3 has 11 residues. Germline lookup yields CDR1 SGDLS and CDR2 YYNGEE. The CDR3 spells CASSGGETQYF. The DNA of the CDR3 is TGTGCCAGCAGCGGCGGAGAGACCCAGTACTTC.

The chain couples TRBV5-1 to TRBJ2-5; 7 bases align to TRBD1. The CDR3 sequence is 14 residues long. Looked up from germline, CDR1 is SGHRS and CDR2 is YFSETQ. V lost 0 bases, J lost 5 bases, and 4 bases stayed unmatched. CDR3 residues: CASSLEGAGETQYF. In DNA form, the CDR3 reads TGCGCCAGCAGCTTGGAGGGGGCTGGGGAGACCCAGTACTTC.

The chain uses TRBV25-1 and TRBJ2-1; D unclear. The CDR3 sequence is 13 residues long. Germline V gives CDR1 MGHDK, CDR2 SYGVNS. Trimming left V 3 bases short and J 10 bases short, with 13 bases between. The CDR3 nucleotides are TGTGCCAGCAGTGACTCCGACGGCTACGAGCAGTTCTTC. Translated: CASSDSDGYEQFF. Drawing the rest from reference TRBV25-1 and TRBJ2-1, the complete variable domain is EADIYQTPRYLVIGTGKKITLECSQTMGHDKMYWYQQDPGMELHLIHYSYGVNSTEKGDLSSESTVSRIRTEHFPLTLESARPSHTSQYLCASSDSDGYEQFFGPGTRLTVL.

The chain carries TRBV29-1 and TRBJ2-5; TRBD2 agrees at 8 bases. Germline V lookup: CDR1 SQVTM, CDR2 ANQGSEA. Trimming cost V 5 bases and J 4 bases; bases outside gene matches: 9. This CDR3 region has 14 residues. The CDR3 sequence: CSVRLSGGRETQYF. The CDR3 region has the DNA TGCAGCGTTCGGTTAAGCGGGGGTAGAGAGACCCAGTACTTC.